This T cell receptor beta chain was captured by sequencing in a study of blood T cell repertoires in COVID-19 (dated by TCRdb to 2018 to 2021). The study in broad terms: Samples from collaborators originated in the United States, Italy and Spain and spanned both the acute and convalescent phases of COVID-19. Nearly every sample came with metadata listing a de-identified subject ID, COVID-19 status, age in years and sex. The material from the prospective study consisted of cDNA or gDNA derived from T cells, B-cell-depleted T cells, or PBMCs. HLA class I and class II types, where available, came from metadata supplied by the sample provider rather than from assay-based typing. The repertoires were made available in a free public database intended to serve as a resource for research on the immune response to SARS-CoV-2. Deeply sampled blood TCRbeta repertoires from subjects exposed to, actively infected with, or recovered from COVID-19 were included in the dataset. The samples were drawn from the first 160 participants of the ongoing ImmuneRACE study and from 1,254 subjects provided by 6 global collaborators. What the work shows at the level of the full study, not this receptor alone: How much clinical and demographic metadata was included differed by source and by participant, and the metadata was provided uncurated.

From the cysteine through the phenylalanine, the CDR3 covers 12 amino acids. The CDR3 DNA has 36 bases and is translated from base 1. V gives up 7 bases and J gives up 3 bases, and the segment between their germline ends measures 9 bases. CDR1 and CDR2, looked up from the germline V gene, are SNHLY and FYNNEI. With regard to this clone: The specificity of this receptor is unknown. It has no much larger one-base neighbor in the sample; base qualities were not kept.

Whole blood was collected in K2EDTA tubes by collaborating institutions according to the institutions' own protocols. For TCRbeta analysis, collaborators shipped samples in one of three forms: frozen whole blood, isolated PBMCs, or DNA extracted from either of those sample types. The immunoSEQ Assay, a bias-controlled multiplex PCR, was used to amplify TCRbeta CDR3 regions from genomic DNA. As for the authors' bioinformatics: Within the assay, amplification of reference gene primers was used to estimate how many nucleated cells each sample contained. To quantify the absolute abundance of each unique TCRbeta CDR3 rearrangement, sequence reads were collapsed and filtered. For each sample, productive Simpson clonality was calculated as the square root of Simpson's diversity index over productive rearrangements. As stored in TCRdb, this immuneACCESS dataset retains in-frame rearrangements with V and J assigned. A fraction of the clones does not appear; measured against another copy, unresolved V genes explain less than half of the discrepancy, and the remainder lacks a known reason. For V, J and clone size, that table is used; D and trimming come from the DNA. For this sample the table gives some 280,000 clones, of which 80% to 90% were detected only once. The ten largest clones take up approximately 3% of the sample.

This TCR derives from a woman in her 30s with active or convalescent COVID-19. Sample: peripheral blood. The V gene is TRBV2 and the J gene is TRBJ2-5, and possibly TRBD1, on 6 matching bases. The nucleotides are TGTGCCAGCAACCAGGGGAAAGAGACCCAGTACTTC. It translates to CASNQGKETQYF.